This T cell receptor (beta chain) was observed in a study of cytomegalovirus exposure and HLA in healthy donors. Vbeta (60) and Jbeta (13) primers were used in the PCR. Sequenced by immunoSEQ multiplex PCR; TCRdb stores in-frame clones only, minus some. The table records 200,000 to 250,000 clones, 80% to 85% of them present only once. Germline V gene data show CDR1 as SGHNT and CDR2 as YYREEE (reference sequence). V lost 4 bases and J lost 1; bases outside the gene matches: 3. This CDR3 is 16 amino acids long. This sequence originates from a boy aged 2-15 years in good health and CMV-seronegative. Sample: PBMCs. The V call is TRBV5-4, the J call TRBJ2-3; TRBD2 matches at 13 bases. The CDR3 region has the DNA TGTGCCAGCAGCACTGGACTAGCGGGAGGCACAGATACGCAGTATTTT. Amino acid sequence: CASSTGLAGGTDTQYF.